These 12 T cell receptor beta chains were sequenced from one sample in a study of CD8 T cells in Susac syndrome. With random hexamers, roughly 0.5 to 1 ug RNA was reverse transcribed. TCRdb re-analysed the immunoSEQ multiplex PCR reads in MiXCR, keeping a single row per CDR3 protein. Here the sample spans about 300,000 distinct CDR3 sequences, approximately 85% being singletons. The sequencing input was CD8+ T cells from PBMCs. These receptors were collected from a human donor with multiple sclerosis.

The J gene is TRBJ1-1, the V gene TRBV29-1; 7 nucleotides agree with TRBD1. The germline CDR1 and CDR2 sequences are SQVTM and ANQGSEA. The CDR3 runs to 16 residues. V shed 6 bases, J shed 1 base, and the junction held 14 bases outside the gene matches. CDR3 bases: TGCAGCGTCTTGTTGACAGGGCTTGAGGGGAACACTGAAGCTTTCTTT. It specifies CSVLLTGLEGNTEAFF.

This clonotype was seen only once. The rearrangement joins TRBV2 to TRBJ2-3, with 7 bases fitting TRBD2. J was trimmed by 5 bases and V by 0 bases; bases with no gene match: 8. CDR1 SNHLY and CDR2 FYNNEI come from the germline V gene. The CDR3 runs 16 residues. CDR3 DNA sequence: TGTGCCAGCAGTGAAGCTCAGCGGGATCTGGGAGATACGCAGTATTTT. Translating it yields CASSEAQRDLGDTQYF.

The CDR3 DNA is TGTGCCAGCAGCTTAGCGCGCGGGGCGGCTTACAATGAGCAGTTCTTC. Translated, it gives CASSLARGAAYNEQFF. The chain employs TRBV7-9 and TRBJ2-1; a weak D match, TRBD2 (6 bases). The CDR3 length is 16 residues. The V and J ends lost 0 bases and 4 bases respectively, with 13 bases between them. CDR1 and CDR2 from the germline V gene are SEHNR and FQNEAQ (reference sequence).

This clonotype appeared a single time. The chain uses TRBV5-6 and TRBJ2-7; the match to TRBD1 covers 7 bases. Germline-derived CDR1 and CDR2 are SGHDT and YYEEEE. With V trimmed by 5 bases and J by 0 bases, 14 bases remained unmatched. This CDR3 contains 17 residues. CDR3: CASSRQGVGSSSYEQYF. CDR3 sequence (DNA): TGTGCCAGCAGTCGACAGGGTGTGGGGTCGAGCTCCTACGAGCAGTACTTC.

A single count supports this clonotype. V usage is TRBV29-1 and J usage is TRBJ2-5; 8 bases map to TRBD2. The V gene's germline CDR1 is SQVTM and CDR2 ANQGSEA. V shed 4 bases and J 3 bases; nucleotides not matched to a gene: 4. The CDR3 is 13 residues long. CDR3 nucleotides: TGCAGCGTTGCGGGGGGGGTTGAAGAGACCCAGTACTTC. It yields the protein CSVAGGVEETQYF.

This clonotype has a handful of counts. This chain joins TRBV5-6 and TRBJ2-5; D gene ambiguous. Between the trimmed V and J ends, which lost 4 bases and 3 bases, there was a span of 10 bases. This CDR3 has 13 amino acids. Germline-derived CDR1 and CDR2 are SGHDT and YYEEEE. CDR3 sequence: CASSLSSKETQYF. For the CDR3, the DNA is TGTGCCAGCAGCCTTTCGAGCAAAGAGACCCAGTACTTC.

The CDR3, as DNA: TGTGCCAGCAGTTACGAGCAGGGAACCTACGAGCAGTACTTC. This encodes CASSYEQGTYEQYF. The chain uses TRBV6-5 and TRBJ2-7; maybe TRBD1 (5 bases). The CDR3 is 14 amino acids. V gave up 2 bases and J gave up 2 bases, with 10 bases separating them. Germline CDR1 and CDR2: MNHEY and SVGAGI.

V usage is TRBV19 and J usage is TRBJ1-1; D not certain. Germline CDR1 and CDR2: LNHDA and SQIVND (reference sequence). The CDR3 covers 13 residues. With 6 bases removed from V and 3 bases from J, the gap between germline ends came to 11 bases. The CDR3 reads CASRRPGDTEAFF. CDR3 coding DNA: TGTGCCAGTAGGCGGCCCGGGGACACTGAAGCTTTCTTT. Combining the CDR3 with reference TRBV19 and TRBJ1-1 gives the whole variable domain DGGITQSPKYLFRKEGQNVTLSCEQNLNHDAMYWYRQDPGQGLRLIYYSQIVNDFQKGDIAEGYSVSREKKESFPLTVTSAQKNPTAFYLCASRRPGDTEAFFGQGTRLTVV.

The chain is built from TRBV28 and TRBJ1-5, with 7 bases identical to TRBD1. Germline loops: CDR1 MDHEN, CDR2 SYDVKM. V gave up 8 bases and J gave up 0 bases; unmatched junction bases: 1. This CDR3 is built from 13 residues. In nucleotides, the CDR3 is TGTGCCAGCCAGGGGGGTAGCAATCAGCCCCAGCATTTT. Its protein is CASQGGSNQPQHF.

This clonotype came up a few times. The junction differs from germline at one of its ends, possibly a read error. V usage is TRBV7-7 and J usage is TRBJ2-2; the D gene could be TRBD1 or TRBD2 (5 bases each). Germline lookup yields CDR1 SSHAT and CDR2 FNYEAQ (reference sequence). The CDR3 runs to 15 residues. CDR3 sequence (DNA): TGTGCTAGCAGCTCCGGGACGGCGAACACCGGGGAGCTGTTTTTT. This sequence encodes CASSSGTANTGELFF.

V and J are TRBV18 and TRBJ2-1, with TRBD2 matching over 16 bases. Trimming cost V 0 bases and J 8 bases; bases outside gene matches: 4. Germline CDR1 reads KGHSH; CDR2 reads LQKENI. The CDR3 sequence is 17 residues long. The DNA for the CDR3 is TGTGCCAGCTCACCACCGGGGACTAGCGGGAGGGCTGATGAGCAGTTCTTC. It codes for CASSPPGTSGRADEQFF.

This rearrangement joins TRBV6-2 or TRBV6-3 to TRBJ1-2, with no clear D. The V gene lost 8 bases and the J gene lost 4 bases, with 17 bases spanning the gap. The CDR3 totals 14 residues. The V gene's germline CDR1 is MNHEY and CDR2 SVGEGT. CDR3 loop: CASGLYSGAYGYTF. In DNA, the CDR3 is TGTGCCAGCGGGCTTTATTCAGGAGCCTATGGCTACACCTTC.